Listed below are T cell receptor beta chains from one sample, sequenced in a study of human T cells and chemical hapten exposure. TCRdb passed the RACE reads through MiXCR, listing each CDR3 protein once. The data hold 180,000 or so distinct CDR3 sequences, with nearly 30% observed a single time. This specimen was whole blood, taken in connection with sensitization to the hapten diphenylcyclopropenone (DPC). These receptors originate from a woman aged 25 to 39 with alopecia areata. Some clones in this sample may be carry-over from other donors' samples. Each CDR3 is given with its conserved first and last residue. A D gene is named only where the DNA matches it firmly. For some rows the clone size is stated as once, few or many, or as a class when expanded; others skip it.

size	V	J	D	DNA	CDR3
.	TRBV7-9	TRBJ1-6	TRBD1	TGTGCCAGCAGCTTAGGTGGACAGGAAAGATCACCCCTCCACTTT	CASSLGGQERSPLHF
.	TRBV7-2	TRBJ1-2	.	TGTGCCAGCAGCTTTGTTCAGCAGGGTGGCTATGGCTACACCTTC	CASSFVQQGGYGYTF
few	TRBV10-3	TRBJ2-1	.	TGTGCCATCAGTGAGCTTAGCACTGGGTACAATGAGCAGTTCTTC	CAISELSTGYNEQFF
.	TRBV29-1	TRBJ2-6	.	TGCAGCGCCGAACTCTCTGGGGCCAACGTCCTGACTTTC	CSAELSGANVLTF
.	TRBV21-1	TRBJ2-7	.	TGTGCCAGTAGATGGCAGGGCGACGCGGACGAGCAGTACTTC	CASRWQGDADEQYF
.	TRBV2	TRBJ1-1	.	TGTGCCAGCAGAAAGGACAGTCAAGGAGTAGCTTTCTTT	CASRKDSQGVAFF
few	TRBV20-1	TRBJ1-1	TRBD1	TGCAGTGCTCCCGGGACAGGGGGTCCTGAAGCTTTCTTT	CSAPGTGGPEAFF
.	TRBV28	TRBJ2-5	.	TGTGCCAGCAGTTTTAGCAGGGTGGCAGAGACCCAGTACTTC	CASSFSRVAETQYF
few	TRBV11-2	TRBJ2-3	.	TGTGCCAGCAGCCTTAGAGGTGACCCCGTGGGGGATACGCAGTATTTT	CASSLRGDPVGDTQYF
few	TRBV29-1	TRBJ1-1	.	TGCAGCGTTGAGCTTGGGGGGGGAGCTTTCTTT	CSVELGGGAFF